The next 18 T cell receptor beta chains were all read from a single sample in a study of cytomegalovirus exposure and HLA in healthy donors. Data came from immunoSEQ multiplex PCR; TCRdb stores just in-frame clones and leaves some out. The data contain over 150,000 clones, 80% to 85% of them singletons. The specimen was PBMCs. The receptors shown here come from a woman aged 18-35 years in good health and CMV-seropositive.

The rearrangement links TRBV5-1 to TRBJ1-2, with D possibly being TRBD1 (6 bases). The CDR3 covers 13 residues. Germline V gene data show CDR1 as SGHRS and CDR2 as YFSETQ. The V end lost 0 bases, the J end lost 5 bases, and 8 bases lay between the germline ends. The CDR3 reads CASSLGQDYGYTF. The CDR3, as DNA: TGCGCCAGCAGCTTGGGACAGGATTATGGCTACACCTTC.

This sequence joins TRBV7-6 and TRBJ2-1, with 9 bases fitting TRBD1. The V gene end was trimmed by 5 bases and the J gene end by 7 bases; junction bases not matched to a gene: 12. Germline assignment: CDR1 SGHVS and CDR2 FNYEAQ. The CDR3 is 16 amino acids. The CDR3 nucleotides read TGTGCCAGCAGCCCGAAGGGGGGACAGGGTTTGAATGAGCAGTTCTTC. This encodes CASSPKGGQGLNEQFF.

The V and J genes are TRBV5-1 and TRBJ2-6; the D gene is possibly TRBD1 (5 bases). The V gene lost 0 bases and the J gene lost 0 bases, with 7 bases spanning the gap. CDR1 SGHRS and CDR2 YFSETQ come from the germline V gene. The CDR3 runs 16 residues. CDR3 sequence: CASSLAQGSGANVLTF. The CDR3 DNA reads TGCGCCAGCAGCTTGGCCCAGGGCTCTGGGGCCAACGTCCTGACTTTC.

J is TRBJ1-4 and V is TRBV19, with D maybe TRBD1 (6 bases). Per germline, CDR1 LNHDA and CDR2 SQIVND (reference sequence). V lost 5 bases and J lost 1, with 11 bases in between. CDR3 length: 15 residues. DNA of the CDR3: TGTGCCAGTAGTCCGGGACAATTAACTAATGAAAAACTGTTTTTT. It is translated as CASSPGQLTNEKLFF.

The chain uses TRBV6-5 and TRBJ1-3; the match to TRBD1 covers 8 bases. Germline-derived CDR1 and CDR2 are MNHEY and SVGAGI. J was trimmed by 3 bases and V by 8 bases; bases with no gene match: 9. CDR3 length: 15 amino acids. The CDR3 sequence is CASGVSGGLGNTIYF. The CDR3 DNA is TGTGCCAGCGGGGTATCAGGGGGCCTTGGAAACACCATATATTTT.

This chain joins TRBV7-2 and TRBJ1-2; D remains ambiguous. This CDR3 comprises 12 residues. In germline, CDR1 is SGHTA, CDR2 FQGNSA. Trimming removed 3 bases from V and 8 bases from J, with 10 bases in between. Here the CDR3 reads CASSLVGAGYTF. The CDR3 DNA reads as TGTGCCAGCAGCTTGGTCGGTGCGGGCTACACCTTC.

J is TRBJ1-2 and V is TRBV7-9; 10 bases fit TRBD1. There are 14 residues in the CDR3. J was trimmed by 6 bases and V by 4 bases; bases with no gene match: 5. The germline V gene encodes CDR1 SEHNR and CDR2 FQNEAQ (reference sequence). CDR3 bases: TGTGCCAGCAGCTCCGACAGGGGGCGAAATGGCTACACCTTC. Amino acids: CASSSDRGRNGYTF. The full variable domain, with the rest looked up from reference TRBV7-9 and TRBJ1-2, is DTGVSQNPRHKITKRGQNVTFRCDPISEHNRLYWYRQTLGQGPEFLTYFQNEAQLEKSRLLSDRFSAERPKGSFSTLEIQRTEQGDSAMYLCASSSDRGRNGYTFGSGTRLTVV.

This chain uses TRBV13 with TRBJ2-5, with D unclear. Germline loops: CDR1 PRHDT, CDR2 FYEKMQ (reference sequence). V dropped 2 bases and J dropped 2 bases, with 12 bases sitting between them. There are 15 residues in the CDR3. Here the CDR3 reads CASSLTKTLQETQYF. The CDR3 DNA sequence: TGTGCCAGCAGCTTAACCAAAACCCTACAAGAGACCCAGTACTTC.

V is TRBV11-2 and J is TRBJ1-6, with no clear D. CDR1 is SGHAT and CDR2 is FQNNGV in the germline V gene. The CDR3 has 16 residues. V was cut by 4 bases and J by 3 bases, with 13 bases left in between. CDR3 sequence (DNA): TGTGCCAGCAGCTCACCCACGGGAGGCTATAATTCACCCCTCCACTTT. Translating it yields CASSSPTGGYNSPLHF.

The J gene is TRBJ2-5, the V gene TRBV5-4; 9 bases are shared with TRBD2. J lost 3 bases, V lost 5 bases, and 11 bases had no gene match. The CDR3 totals 16 residues. Germline V lookup: CDR1 SGHNT, CDR2 YYREEE (reference sequence). The chain's CDR3 is CASSPSSGDEKETQYF. The CDR3 DNA reads as TGTGCCAGCAGTCCTTCTAGCGGGGATGAAAAAGAGACCCAGTACTTC.

This chain joins TRBV19 and TRBJ1-5; perhaps TRBD1 as D (5 bases). V was clipped by 7 bases and J by 1 base, with 11 bases between them. The V gene's germline CDR1 is LNHDA and CDR2 SQIVND (reference sequence). The CDR3 totals 14 residues. CDR3 residues: CASNTRGSNQPQHF. The CDR3 DNA follows: TGTGCCAGTAACACACGGGGGAGCAATCAGCCCCAGCATTTT.

J is TRBJ2-1 and V is TRBV30, with 7 bases that match TRBD1. The V gene's germline CDR1 is GTSNPN and CDR2 SVGIG (reference sequence). Trimming at V came to 1 base and at J to 5 bases, leaving 8 bases not matched to a gene. The CDR3 runs 15 residues. CDR3 in amino acids: CAWSDQGDNNNEQFF. For the CDR3, the DNA is TGTGCCTGGAGTGATCAGGGGGACAATAACAATGAGCAGTTCTTC.

The chain employs TRBV4-3 and TRBJ2-1; tentative D call: TRBD2 (6 bases). In germline, CDR1 is LGHNA, CDR2 YSLEER. Between the trimmed V and J ends, which lost 0 bases and 6 bases, there was a span of 12 bases. CDR3 length: 15 amino acids. The CDR3, as DNA: TGCGCCAGCAGCCAAGACGTGAGTAGCGGCAATGAGCAGTTCTTC. Amino acid sequence: CASSQDVSSGNEQFF.

The chain uses TRBV21-1 and TRBJ1-2. TRBV21-1 represents a pseudogene. The CDR3 has 10 amino acids. The DNA for the CDR3 is TGTGCCAGCAGCATGCTAAGGGAGACCTTC. This encodes CASSMLRETF.

The DNA for the CDR3 is TGTGCCAGCAGTGAATCCCCCGACATGGCGTATGGCTACACCTTC. Its protein is CASSESPDMAYGYTF. The chain carries TRBV6-1 and TRBJ1-2, with D hard to call. The CDR3 runs to 15 residues. Germline values: CDR1 MNHNS, CDR2 SASEGT. V was trimmed by 2 bases and J by 5 bases, leaving 15 bases between them.

The chain uses TRBV27 and TRBJ2-7; D perhaps matches TRBD1 (6 bases). CDR3 length equals 14 residues. The germline gives CDR1 MNHEY, CDR2 SMNVEV (reference sequence). The V gene lost 7 bases and the J gene lost 3 bases, with 16 bases spanning the gap. CDR3 sequence (DNA): TGTGCCAGCAAACCCGGGACACCGAACTACGAGCAGTACTTC. Its protein is CASKPGTPNYEQYF.

The chain has TRBV29-1 and TRBJ2-7; 7 positions agree with TRBD1. J lost 4 bases, V lost 5 bases, and 8 bases had no gene match. Germline V gene sequence: CDR1 SQVTM, CDR2 ANQGSEA. CDR3 length: 13 residues. Written as DNA, the CDR3 is TGCAGCGTTACGACAGGGATCAATTACGAGCAGTACTTC. Its protein is CSVTTGINYEQYF.

V is TRBV12-5 and J is TRBJ1-5; D is unclear. V lost 2 bases and J 6 bases, leaving 5 bases between the germline ends. Looked up from germline, CDR1 is LGHNT and CDR2 is FRNRAP. The CDR3 contains 12 residues. The CDR3 bases are TGTGCTAGTGGTTTGAACTCTCAGCCCCAGCATTTT. This codes for CASGLNSQPQHF.